These T cell receptor beta chains were read from a single sample in a study of prognosis after radiotherapy for stage I lung cancer. TCRdb analysed the multiplex PCR reads with MiXCR anew, one entry per CDR3 protein. Altogether about 26,000 distinct CDR3 sequences are present, approximately 31% being singletons, with the ten largest covering 30% to 45%. Material: PBMCs, obtained before or after stereotactic body radiation therapy (not recorded which). These receptor sequences come from a donor aged 50 or older with non-small cell lung cancer. Each CDR3 is given with its conserved first and last residue. The D gene is left open where the match is weak. Clone sizes are given selectively: once, few, many, or a class where the clone is expanded.

D gene,CDR3 length,J gene,V gene,clone size,CDR3 protein,CDR3 DNA
.,14,TRBJ2-7,TRBV28,many,CASSLTAGHYEQYF,TGTGCCAGCAGTTTAACAGCGGGACATTACGAGCAGTACTTC
TRBD1,14,TRBJ1-1,TRBV20-1,many,CSARKQGGSTEAFF,TGCAGTGCTAGAAAACAGGGGGGCTCGACTGAAGCTTTCTTT
TRBD1,14,TRBJ2-7,TRBV20-1,many,CSATRTGPQDQQYF,TGCAGTGCCACCCGGACAGGGCCCCAGGACCAGCAGTACTTC
TRBD1,13,TRBJ1-1,TRBV7-8,many,CASSLTVTGEAFF,TGTGCCAGCAGCTTGACTGTGACAGGGGAAGCTTTCTTT
TRBD2,15,TRBJ2-7,TRBV6-2/TRBV6-3,.,CASSYDLAGGYEQYF,TGTGCCAGCAGTTATGATCTAGCGGGAGGCTACGAGCAGTACTTC
TRBD1,17,TRBJ1-6,TRBV20-1,many,CSARDGTGATYNSPLHF,TGCAGTGCTAGAGATGGGACAGGGGCTACCTATAATTCACCCCTCCACTTT
TRBD1,13,TRBJ1-1,TRBV6-4,medium-sized,CASSSGGSSEAFF,TGTGCCAGCAGTTCAGGGGGCTCTTCCGAAGCTTTCTTT
.,14,TRBJ2-2,TRBV27,many,CASSLSGNTGELFF,TGTGCCAGCAGTTTGTCGGGGAACACCGGGGAGCTGTTTTTT
TRBD1,13,TRBJ2-4,TRBV7-8,few,CASSSDRGNIQYF,TGTGCCAGCAGCTCCGACAGGGGGAACATTCAGTACTTC
.,12,TRBJ2-7,TRBV11-2,many,CASSLGRVVQYF,TGTGCCAGCAGCTTAGGTAGGGTTGTGCAGTACTTC
TRBD1,15,TRBJ2-3,TRBV30,many,CAWSEKGASTDTQYF,TGTGCCTGGAGTGAAAAGGGGGCTTCAACAGATACGCAGTATTTT
.,14,TRBJ2-1,TRBV11-3,many,CASSAPPRGEEQFF,TGTGCCAGCAGCGCCCCCCCCAGGGGTGAGGAGCAGTTCTTC
TRBD1,12,TRBJ1-1,TRBV2,many,CASSGDSREAFF,TGTGCCAGCAGTGGGGACAGCCGGGAAGCTTTCTTT
.,15,TRBJ2-3,TRBV20-1,many,CSARDAGRGTDTQYF,TGCAGTGCTAGAGATGCGGGGCGGGGCACAGATACGCAGTATTTT
.,14,TRBJ2-7,TRBV19,many,CASSTPTQQGEQYF,TGTGCCAGTAGTACCCCGACCCAGCAGGGCGAGCAGTACTTC
TRBD1,14,TRBJ2-5,TRBV9,.,CASSANRGRETQYF,TGTGCCAGCAGCGCAAACAGGGGGCGGGAGACCCAGTACTTC
.,17,TRBJ2-6,TRBV19,many,CASSIRMSRSGANVLTF,TGTGCCAGTAGTATCAGGATGTCCCGCTCTGGGGCCAACGTCCTGACTTTC
TRBD1,16,TRBJ1-2,TRBV6-1,many,CASRKSGTGASYGYTF,TGTGCCAGCAGAAAATCCGGGACAGGGGCGTCCTATGGCTACACCTTC
TRBD1,15,TRBJ2-3,TRBV12-3/TRBV12-4,many,CASSLTSTGLDTQYF,TGTGCCAGCAGCCTTACATCGACAGGGCTCGATACGCAGTATTTT
.,14,TRBJ1-2,TRBV28,.,CASSLRDKNYGYTF,TGTGCCAGCAGTCTTCGGGACAAAAACTATGGCTACACCTTC
.,12,TRBJ1-1,TRBV12-3/TRBV12-4,many,CASRLGGTEAFF,TGTGCCAGCAGGCTGGGGGGCACTGAAGCTTTCTTT
.,14,TRBJ1-4,TRBV7-9,many,CASSRGGLNEKLFF,TGTGCCAGCAGCCGGGGGGGGCTTAATGAAAAACTGTTTTTT
.,14,TRBJ2-7,TRBV12-3/TRBV12-4,many,CASSLLQGSSEQYF,TGTGCCAGCAGTTTGTTACAGGGTTCGTCCGAGCAGTACTTC
.,14,TRBJ1-2,TRBV5-1,many,CASSLSTDLYGYTF,TGCGCCAGCAGCTTAAGTACGGATCTCTATGGCTACACCTTC
.,14,TRBJ2-5,TRBV5-1,many,CASSLGRIQETQYF,TGCGCCAGCAGCTTGGGTAGGATTCAAGAGACCCAGTACTTC
TRBD2,14,TRBJ2-7,TRBV27,.,CASMGGGGSYEQYF,TGTGCCAGCATGGGTGGCGGGGGCTCCTACGAGCAGTACTTC
TRBD1,16,TRBJ2-5,TRBV6-4,.,CAIYTRDRMTQETQYF,TGTGCCATCTACACCCGGGACAGGATGACACAAGAGACCCAGTACTTC
TRBD2,17,TRBJ2-1,TRBV11-2,many,CASSPSGGTSGYNEQFF,TGTGCCAGCAGCCCCTCGGGAGGGACTAGCGGGTACAATGAGCAGTTCTTC
TRBD1,15,TRBJ2-7,TRBV5-1,many,CASSLGTGTGAEQYF,TGCGCCAGCAGCTTGGGGACCGGGACAGGGGCCGAGCAGTACTTC
.,13,TRBJ2-7,TRBV19,.,CASGALSRDEQCF,TGTGCCAGTGGGGCCCTCTCACGAGACGAGCAGTGCTTC
.,15,TRBJ2-1,TRBV19,many,CASTYRRAGYNEQFF,TGTGCCAGTACCTATCGGAGGGCAGGCTACAATGAGCAGTTCTTC
.,13,TRBJ2-7,TRBV27,many,CASRLYDGYEQYF,TGTGCCAGCAGATTATACGACGGCTACGAGCAGTACTTC
.,11,TRBJ1-1,TRBV2,many,CASMYSLEGFF,TGTGCCAGCATGTACAGCCTCGAGGGCTTCTTT
.,12,TRBJ2-7,TRBV19,few,CASNTQMGEQYF,TGTGCCAGTAATACGCAAATGGGGGAGCAGTACTTC
.,15,TRBJ1-4,TRBV9,many,CASSVAGGGNEKLFF,TGTGCCAGCAGCGTAGCTGGGGGGGGTAATGAAAAACTGTTTTTT
TRBD2,14,TRBJ2-1,TRBV20-1,.,CSAHTSGAYNEQFF,TGCAGTGCCCACACTAGCGGGGCCTACAATGAGCAGTTCTTC
TRBD2,15,TRBJ2-3,TRBV20-1,many,CSARSPSGSTDTQYF,TGCAGTGCTAGAAGCCCTAGCGGGAGCACAGATACGCAGTATTTT
.,15,TRBJ1-5,TRBV20-1,.,CSARDRERDNQPQHF,TGCAGTGCTAGAGATAGGGAACGAGACAATCAGCCCCAGCATTTT
.,16,TRBJ1-4,TRBV2,many,CASRPGTPFGGEKLFF,TGTGCCAGCCGCCCCGGGACCCCTTTTGGAGGTGAAAAACTGTTTTTT
.,14,TRBJ1-6,TRBV6-1,many,CASSPGPYNSPLHF,TGTGCCAGCAGTCCCGGGCCCTATAATTCACCCCTCCACTTT
.,13,TRBJ1-1,TRBV6-5,many,CASSFTRGTEAFF,TGTGCCAGCAGTTTTACAAGGGGGACTGAAGCTTTCTTT
TRBD2,16,TRBJ2-3,TRBV7-9,once,CASSLEGSGVTDTQYF,TGTGCCAGCAGCTTAGAGGGTAGCGGGGTCACAGATACGCAGTATTTT
.,14,TRBJ2-7,TRBV30,many,CAWSVENPGAEQYF,TGTGCCTGGAGTGTAGAGAATCCGGGTGCCGAGCAGTACTTC
TRBD2,15,TRBJ2-3,TRBV6-2/TRBV6-3,.,CASSYLAGAGDTQYF,TGTGCCAGCAGTTATCTAGCGGGAGCGGGAGATACGCAGTATTTT
.,14,TRBJ1-2,TRBV20-1,.,CSASAPAGAYGYTF,TGCAGTGCTAGTGCGCCGGCAGGGGCCTATGGCTACACCTTC
.,13,TRBJ2-2,TRBV28,.,CAVTSGATGELFF,TGTGCCGTTACTAGTGGAGCAACCGGTGAGCTGTTTTTT
.,13,TRBJ1-5,TRBV28,many,CASSTTRNQPQHF,TGTGCCAGCAGCACGACAAGAAATCAGCCCCAGCATTTT
.,16,TRBJ1-2,TRBV18,many,CASSPRAEEGIYGYTF,TGTGCCAGCTCACCACGGGCAGAGGAGGGCATATATGGCTACACCTTC